Here is one T cell receptor beta chain with its context. The target of this receptor is not known. Base-call qualities are not available, and no considerably larger clone is one nucleotide away. The library was generated by PCR. TCRdb shows the sequencer as Illumina HiSeq 2500. TCR library preparation used molecular barcoding, with unique molecular identifiers applied to normalize quantification of the TCRbeta repertoire. Clones were called with MiXCR by TCRdb after fastp trimmed the public reads at Q25, and only in-frame beta chains were retained. Entries that share a CDR3 protein sequence are merged under the most common genes and DNA. Across this sample there are about 340,000 distinct CDR3 sequences, with roughly 17% seen only once. The ten largest make up roughly 41% of the sample. This entry belongs to a study of T-cell reconstitution after alpha-beta-depleted transplantation in children (dated by TCRdb to about 2016). Describing the broader study: Using TCR repertoire profiling, the study quantitatively followed how T-cell immune reconstitution unfolded in children after TCRalphabeta/CD19-depleted allogeneic hematopoietic cell transplantation. The study at large found these results: In some patients, the high TCRbeta diversity seen at day 60 was put down to recipient T cells and intrathymic progenitors that had survived conditioning. About two months after transplant, the apparently early recovery of alphabetaT-cell counts reportedly depended on just several hundred clones that had expanded rapidly and came from non-depleted graft cells. Hyperexpanded clone frequencies declined over subsequent months; after one year, T-cell counts and TCRbeta diversity were mostly attributed to newly produced T cells.

In light of the paper, this sample's treatment or condition label describes: allogeneic hematopoietic cell transplantation with graft depleted of TCRalphabeta T cells and CD19 B cells. TCRalphabeta/CD19-depleted allogeneic hematopoietic cell grafts were given to the transplant recipients, all of whom were children. The clonotype comes from a male patient aged 2-15 years who had a stem cell transplant for acute lymphoblastic leukemia, so the T cells may come from the graft donor. The sequencing here drew on PBMCs, mostly from graft donor cells, taken 360 days after TCRalphabeta/CD19-depleted stem cell transplant.

CDR3 loop: CASSFGSTPDEQYF. The bases are TGTGCCAGCAGTTTTGGTAGCACCCCGGACGAGCAGTACTTC. The chain employs TRBV28 and TRBJ2-7; confidence is insufficient to name the D gene. From its cysteine to its phenylalanine, the CDR3 spans 14 amino acids. The read is trimmed to its CDR3 DNA, 42 bases read in frame from base 1. At the junction V is shortened by 3 bases and J by 5 bases, with 14 bases in between. CDR1 and CDR2, looked up from the germline V gene, are MDHEN and SYDVKM.